Included here is one T cell receptor beta chain sequence, with context. Antigen: not known. This sample was taken from a study of cytomegalovirus exposure and HLA in healthy donors. Study results and caveats: In a later analysis, first-cohort TCR clusters were found to tend to co-occur in the approximately 110 validation repertoires.

This CDR3 comprises 15 residues. V was clipped by 4 bases and J by 2 bases, with 14 bases between them. Per the germline V gene, CDR1 is SGHDT and CDR2 is YYEEEE. Libraries were prepared by immunoSEQ multiplex PCR; TCRdb keeps only in-frame clonotypes and omits some of them. The sample holds 250,000 to 300,000 clones, approximately 86% seen once. The TCR originated in a woman aged 18 to 35 in good health and CMV-seronegative. The J gene is TRBJ2-3, the V gene TRBV5-6; weak D call: TRBD1 (6 bases). Sequenced: PBMCs. CDR3 region: CASSLQGPSTDTQYF. The CDR3 DNA is TGTGCCAGCAGCCTACAGGGCCCCTCCACAGATACGCAGTATTTT.